Sequencing of this T cell receptor beta chain was carried out in a study of post-analysis software for immune sequencing data. Study-wide context: Multiple sclerosis in the patients followed relapsing-remitting, secondary progressive and progressive-relapsing courses. Whole-study results and caveats: About 5 TRBV segments were more frequent in patients than controls; TRBV5-6, TRBV5-1 and TRBV20-1 belonged to this group. Those samples that were prepared in the same batch co-clustered strongly by F measure.

The TCR beta cDNA libraries carried unique molecular identifiers. Out of about 1 to 11 million T cells, a few hundred thousand cDNA molecules were generated. TCRdb fed the PCR reads into MiXCR, producing one record per CDR3 protein. This table holds 750,000 to 900,000 distinct CDR3 sequences, around 42% found once. This CDR3 region has 10 residues. V shed 4 bases and J shed 9 bases, with 9 bases lying between them. The germline gives CDR1 SQVTM, CDR2 ANQGSEA. This clonotype appeared a few times. Its target is unknown. The TCR comes from a girl aged 10-17 years with multiple sclerosis. This rearrangement joins TRBV29-1 to TRBJ1-1; D call uncertain. The sequenced sample was blood. The CDR3 coding sequence is TGCAGCGTTGTTACGTATCAAGCTTTCTTT. It specifies CSVVTYQAFF.